Listed below are T cell receptor beta chains from one sample, sequenced in a study of cytomegalovirus exposure and HLA in healthy donors. Produced via immunoSEQ multiplex PCR; TCRdb's table is partial and in-frame only. The sample lists 90,000 to 100,000 clones, approximately 72% occurring once. Sequencing was performed on PBMCs. The receptors stem from a man in his forties or fifties in good health and CMV-seropositive. Both conserved end residues are part of each CDR3. Only part of the rows carry a size: once, few, many, or a class if the clone is expanded.

clone size,V gene,CDR3 length,CDR3 protein
NA,TRBV18,14,CASSPGREPYEQYF
few,TRBV7-2,17,CASSPGTSGGDTDTQYF
NA,TRBV13,13,CASSAGQTYEQYF
NA,TRBV7-8,13,CASSPSEWAGYTF
NA,TRBV19,14,CASTPGQGFQPQHF
NA,TRBV5-8,13,CATGTLVSNEQYF
NA,TRBV5-1,13,CASTSTGITEAFF
NA,TRBV2,13,CASRRLAHHEQFF
NA,TRBV19,17,CASSIPQGPDGANVLTF
NA,TRBV5-1,13,CASRNGMNTEAFF
NA,TRBV2,13,CATQRGVGEKLFF
NA,TRBV10-2,16,CASSVGPSGSADTQYF
once,TRBV6-4,14,CASSIGQGIDTQYF
NA,TRBV27,13,CASSSGTLDEQFF
NA,TRBV6-1,14,CASLIQGAGDIQYF
NA,TRBV7-8,18,CASSPEGLFSRLNTEAFF
NA,TRBV9,15,CASTGGATGQDTQYF
NA,TRBV10-3,15,CAISESQVVVQTQYF
few,TRBV9,15,CASSALTSGGETQYF
NA,TRBV6-4,14,CASSTGTSSREQYF
NA,TRBV9,14,CASSVDPGGGEQYF
few,TRBV18,14,CASSSRQGFEEAFF
NA,TRBV28,14,CASSYLEGNQPQHF
NA,TRBV7-9,15,CASSFSGALNTEAFF
NA,TRBV4-1,15,CASSQEEPSTDTQYF
NA,TRBV27,15,CASSPRAGWNQPQHF
NA,TRBV10-2,12,CASSEGANEQYF
NA,TRBV30,14,CAWRAGILQETQYF
NA,TRBV4-2,15,CASSQETGTDETQYF
NA,TRBV7-2,13,CASSDNRGRGYTF
few,TRBV20-1,10,CSVQLETQYF
NA,TRBV7-9,15,CASSLFQGGPGGYTF
NA,TRBV10-3,18,CAISESSGRDSNTGELFF
NA,TRBV5-1,14,CASSLGQEDQPQHF
NA,TRBV28,16,CASSLPGQRFGNTIYF
NA,TRBV7-2,15,CASSSGVGAQNEQYF
few,TRBV13,15,CASSFKRVWGYEQYF
NA,TRBV6-4,13,CASRESGRDTQYF
NA,TRBV18,16,CASSPPSAGGGNEQFF
NA,TRBV5-1,14,CASRTGGQLDTQYF